This TCR beta chain is drawn from a study of shared clonotypes between healthy human individuals. None of the donors, who were healthy HIV-negative adults, had recently had acute infections or vaccinations. Caucasian adults residing in Nashville, Tennessee made up all the donors. Repertoires were generated with immunoSEQ multiplex PCR, while TCRdb's copy carries only in-frame clones and drops some. The sample comprises about 2.4 million clones, just over 90% of which are singletons, and 0.13% to 0.15% rests with the top ten. Study observations and caveats: Naive CD4 clonotypes overlapped across a few donors at roughly 5%. At large depth, rarefaction still showed sorted-subset sequencing to be incomplete.

This clone occurred once. Its cognate antigen is unknown. The length of the CDR3 is 15 residues. CDR1 and CDR2 from the germline V gene are SGHRS and YFSETQ. Trimming at V came to 3 bases and at J to 10 bases, leaving 8 bases not matched to a gene. This receptor was taken from a man between 18 and 29 years old in good health. This chain links TRBV5-1 with TRBJ2-1; 12 nucleotides match TRBD1. Input material: naive CD4+ T cells sorted from blood. Subset of the sample: CD45RA+ positively selected. The CDR3 sequence is CASSSGTGGLDEQFF. The CDR3 DNA follows: TGCGCCAGCAGCTCCGGGACAGGGGGCCTTGACGAGCAGTTCTTC.